This is a list of T cell receptor beta chains from one sample in a study of pediatric ulcerative colitis. Clones were sequenced by immunoSEQ multiplex PCR, and TCRdb holds only the in-frame ones, with some missing. The table shows about 64,000 clones, with 77% occurring only once. Sequenced material: blood. The receptors here all came from a boy between 10 and 17 years old with moderate ulcerative colitis. Each CDR3 is given with its conserved first and last residue. Each record gives: CDR3 length, clone size, D gene, J gene, V gene, CDR3 DNA, CDR3 protein. D genes are given only for firm matches. Clone sizes are given selectively: once, few, many, or a class where the clone is expanded.

>14|NA|TRBD1|TRBJ2-7|TRBV5-4
TGTGCCAGCAGCCGCCGGGACAGTGCATACGAGCAGTACTTC
CASSRRDSAYEQYF
>15|NA|NA|TRBJ2-7|TRBV5-4
TGTGCCAGCAGCCTAACCCTCATTAGCTCCTACGAGCAGTACTTC
CASSLTLISSYEQYF
>13|NA|TRBD1|TRBJ2-3|TRBV5-6
TGTGCCAGCAGCCCGACAGGGACCGATACGCAGTATTTT
CASSPTGTDTQYF
>17|NA|TRBD1|TRBJ2-7|TRBV4-3
TGCGCCAGCAGCCAAGAGTGGGACAGTCCCAGCTCCTACGAGCAGTACTTC
CASSQEWDSPSSYEQYF
>15|NA|TRBD2|TRBJ2-3|TRBV27
TGTGCCAGCAGAGGGACTAGCGAGATCACAGATACGCAGTATTTT
CASRGTSEITDTQYF
>15|NA|NA|TRBJ1-3|TRBV7-9
TGTGCCAGCAAACTGATCAGCAATTCTAGGGAAGCCATATATTTT
CASKLISNSREAIYF
>14|once|NA|TRBJ1-2|TRBV7-9
TGTGCCAGCAGCTTAGTTCAGGGAGGCTATGGCTACACCTTC
CASSLVQGGYGYTF
>16|NA|TRBD1|TRBJ2-7|TRBV4-3
TGCGCCAGCAGCCAACGCCCGGACAGGGGGAGTCTCGAGCAGTACTTC
CASSQRPDRGSLEQYF
>15|NA|TRBD1|TRBJ1-2|TRBV7-8
TGTGCCAGCAGCTCGCCAGGACAGGGGCAGTATGGCTACACCTTC
CASSSPGQGQYGYTF
>15|NA|NA|TRBJ2-3|TRBV5-6
TGTGCCAGCAGCTTGATGGGTCGCCCCACAGATACGCAGTATTTT
CASSLMGRPTDTQYF
>14|NA|NA|TRBJ1-4|TRBV5-1
TGCGCCAGCAGCTGGGAACTGACTAATGAAAAACTGTTTTTT
CASSWELTNEKLFF
>15|NA|TRBD1|TRBJ1-5|TRBV19
TGTGCCAGTAGTACACAGGGGGCGAGCAATCAGCCCCAGCATTTT
CASSTQGASNQPQHF
>18|NA|TRBD1|TRBJ1-2|TRBV29-1
TGCAGCGTTGAAGATACTTCGGGTCAGGGGGCATCTAACTATGGCTACACCTTC
CSVEDTSGQGASNYGYTF
>15|NA|NA|TRBJ1-2|TRBV6-1
TGTGCCAGCACTCCCTCTACAGTGGAGAACTATGGCTACACCTTC
CASTPSTVENYGYTF
>12|NA|NA|TRBJ1-3|TRBV6-1
TGTGTGACGGACAGCTCTGGAAACACCATATATTTT
CVTDSSGNTIYF
>17|NA|NA|TRBJ2-5|TRBV6-1
TGTGCCAGCAGTGAAGCACCCTGGCAGCTAAGCCAAGAGACCCAGTACTTC
CASSEAPWQLSQETQYF
>14|NA|NA|TRBJ2-7|TRBV18
TGTGCCAGCTCACCCCAAGACAGAACCTACGAGCAGTACTTC
CASSPQDRTYEQYF
>15|NA|NA|TRBJ2-5|TRBV30
TGTGCCTGGAGTGGGGTTGGCAGGGAGATAGAGACCCAGTACTTC
CAWSGVGREIETQYF
>14|NA|TRBD1|TRBJ1-2|TRBV14
TGTGCCAGCAGCCAAGACAGGGGGAGTTATGGCTACACCTTC
CASSQDRGSYGYTF
>14|NA|TRBD1|TRBJ2-3|TRBV15
TGTGCCACCAGCGCGGACAGGGGGACAGATACGCAGTATTTT
CATSADRGTDTQYF
>13|NA|NA|TRBJ1-1|TRBV15
TGTGCCACCAGCCGACGGACTGAGCCTGAAGCTTTCTTT
CATSRRTEPEAFF
>14|NA|TRBD2|TRBJ2-7|TRBV6-6
TGTGCCAGCAGTCCCGGGACTAGAAACTACGAGCAGTACTTC
CASSPGTRNYEQYF
>16|few|NA|TRBJ1-2|TRBV7-2
TGTGCCAGCAGCTTCCCTCGCGGGGGATGGGACTATGGCTACACCTTC
CASSFPRGGWDYGYTF